This T cell receptor beta chain was captured by sequencing in a study of shared clonotypes between healthy human individuals. TCRdb's copy holds only in-frame clones and misses some; the assay was immunoSEQ multiplex PCR. The sample has some 2,500,000 clones, 93% seen once. V shed 5 bases and J shed 5 bases, with 12 bases lying between them. The V gene's germline CDR1 is SGHAT and CDR2 FQNNGV. The CDR3 consists of 13 residues. The chain carries TRBV11-2 and TRBJ1-1; TRBD1 might be the D (5 bases). This clonotype originated in a man between 18 and 35 years old in good health. Some clones in this sample may be carry-over from other donors' samples. The sequenced sample consisted of naive CD4+ T cells from PBMCs. Subset indicated: CD45RA+ positively selected. For the CDR3, the DNA is TGTGCCAGCAGCCCGACCAGGGAAACTGAAGCTTTCTTT. Translation gives CASSPTRETEAFF.